The rows below give T cell receptor beta chains drawn from one sample of a study of control samples from healthy donors and cancer patients. Sequencing used immunoSEQ multiplex PCR; TCRdb keeps in-frame clones, though not all of them. Of 150,000 to 200,000 clones in the sample, 91% were seen once. The sample was blood. Source of these receptors: a woman aged 40 to 50 in good health. Both conserved end residues are part of each CDR3. D genes are given only for firm matches. Size is stated for part of the rows, as once, few or many counts, or as a class when the clone is expanded.

V gene: TRBV19
clone size: -
J gene: TRBJ2-4
D gene: TRBD1
CDR3 DNA: TGTGCCAGTTTGGGACAGGGTAGGAACATTCAGTACTTC
CDR3 protein: CASLGQGRNIQYF

V gene: TRBV27
clone size: -
J gene: TRBJ1-5
D gene: TRBD1
CDR3 DNA: TGTGCCAGCAGTTTAGGGACAGACAATCAGCCCCAGCATTTT
CDR3 protein: CASSLGTDNQPQHF

V gene: TRBV19
clone size: few
J gene: TRBJ2-2
D gene: TRBD1
CDR3 DNA: TGTGCCAGTAGAACGGGACAGGGGGCCGGGGAGCTGTTTTTT
CDR3 protein: CASRTGQGAGELFF

V gene: TRBV7-9
clone size: -
J gene: TRBJ1-2
D gene: -
CDR3 DNA: TGTGCCAGCAGCCCTCTTCTTTCCAGTGGAGATGGCTACACCTTC
CDR3 protein: CASSPLLSSGDGYTF

V gene: TRBV5-4
clone size: -
J gene: TRBJ1-1
D gene: TRBD1
CDR3 DNA: TGTGCCAGCAGCTTTGGACAGGCCATGAACACTGAAGCTTTCTTT
CDR3 protein: CASSFGQAMNTEAFF

V gene: TRBV6-5
clone size: -
J gene: TRBJ2-5
D gene: TRBD1
CDR3 DNA: TGTGCCAGCAGATTACAGGGGACGGAGACCCAGTACTTC
CDR3 protein: CASRLQGTETQYF

V gene: TRBV4-2
clone size: -
J gene: TRBJ2-7
D gene: -
CDR3 DNA: TGTGCCAGCAGCCAAGCTCATACGGGGTCCTACGAGCAGTACTTC
CDR3 protein: CASSQAHTGSYEQYF

V gene: TRBV18
clone size: once
J gene: TRBJ1-3
D gene: -
CDR3 DNA: TGTGCCAGCTCACCACCCAGGACAGCCTCGGGAAACACCATATATTTT
CDR3 protein: CASSPPRTASGNTIYF

V gene: TRBV7-3
clone size: -
J gene: TRBJ1-1
D gene: -
CDR3 DNA: TGTGCCAGCAGCTTAAACGCGAACACTGAAGCTTTCTTT
CDR3 protein: CASSLNANTEAFF

V gene: TRBV28
clone size: -
J gene: TRBJ1-5
D gene: -
CDR3 DNA: TGTGCCAGCAGTTTGGTAGGCAATCAGCCCCAGCATTTT
CDR3 protein: CASSLVGNQPQHF

V gene: TRBV7-9
clone size: -
J gene: TRBJ2-1
D gene: -
CDR3 DNA: TGTGCCAGCACGGAGTACAATGAGCAGTTCTTC
CDR3 protein: CASTEYNEQFF

V gene: TRBV5-1
clone size: -
J gene: TRBJ2-5
D gene: -
CDR3 DNA: TGCGCCAGCAGCTGGGAAGGACAGAAAGAGACCCAGTACTTC
CDR3 protein: CASSWEGQKETQYF

V gene: TRBV3-1/TRBV3-2
clone size: -
J gene: TRBJ2-7
D gene: -
CDR3 DNA: TGTGCCAGCAGCCAAAACAGGGCCAACGAGCAGTACTTC
CDR3 protein: CASSQNRANEQYF

V gene: TRBV6-5
clone size: few
J gene: TRBJ1-2
D gene: -
CDR3 DNA: TGTGCCAGCAGGCGGGACCTCCCAGCTAACTATGGCTACACCTTC
CDR3 protein: CASRRDLPANYGYTF

V gene: TRBV29-1
clone size: -
J gene: TRBJ2-3
D gene: -
CDR3 DNA: TGCAGCGTGGGAGCGATGACAGATACGCAGTATTTT
CDR3 protein: CSVGAMTDTQYF

V gene: TRBV5-1
clone size: -
J gene: TRBJ1-2
D gene: TRBD1
CDR3 DNA: TGCGCCAGCAGCTTGGGAGCAGGGGGAAGTAACTATGGCTACACCTTC
CDR3 protein: CASSLGAGGSNYGYTF

V gene: TRBV19
clone size: -
J gene: TRBJ1-1
D gene: -
CDR3 DNA: TGTGCCAGTAGTCAGATTTGGGGGGAAGCTTTCTTT
CDR3 protein: CASSQIWGEAFF

V gene: TRBV11-2
clone size: -
J gene: TRBJ2-3
D gene: TRBD2
CDR3 DNA: TGTGCCAGCAGCTTCACATCGACTAGCGGGGGTCAAGATACGCAGTATTTT
CDR3 protein: CASSFTSTSGGQDTQYF

V gene: TRBV6-6
clone size: -
J gene: TRBJ2-3
D gene: -
CDR3 DNA: TGTGCCAGCTTACGTGGGGGGGCGGCAGATACGCAGTATTTT
CDR3 protein: CASLRGGAADTQYF

V gene: TRBV28
clone size: -
J gene: TRBJ1-2
D gene: -
CDR3 DNA: TGTGCCAGCTACAAAGGGGCTGGCTATGGCTACACCTTC
CDR3 protein: CASYKGAGYGYTF

V gene: TRBV18
clone size: -
J gene: TRBJ2-7
D gene: TRBD1
CDR3 DNA: TGTGCCAGCTCACCGGGACAGGGGCCCGAGCAGTACTTC
CDR3 protein: CASSPGQGPEQYF

V gene: TRBV7-2
clone size: -
J gene: TRBJ1-5
D gene: -
CDR3 DNA: TGTGCCAGCAGCTTAGTTGGTGGTGGGCCCCAGCATTTT
CDR3 protein: CASSLVGGGPQHF